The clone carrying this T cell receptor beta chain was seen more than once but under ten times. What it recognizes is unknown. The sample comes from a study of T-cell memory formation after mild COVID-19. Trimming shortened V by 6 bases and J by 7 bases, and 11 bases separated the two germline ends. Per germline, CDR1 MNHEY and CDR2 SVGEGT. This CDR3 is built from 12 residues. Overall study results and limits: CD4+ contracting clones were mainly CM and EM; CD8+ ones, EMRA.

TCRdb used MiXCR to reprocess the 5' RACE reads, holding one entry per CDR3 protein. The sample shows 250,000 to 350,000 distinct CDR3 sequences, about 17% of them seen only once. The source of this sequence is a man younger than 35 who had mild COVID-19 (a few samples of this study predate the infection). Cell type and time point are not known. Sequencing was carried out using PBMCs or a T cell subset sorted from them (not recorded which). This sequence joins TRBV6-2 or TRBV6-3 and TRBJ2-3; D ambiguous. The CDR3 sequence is CASSERPNTQYF. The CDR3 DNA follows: TGTGCCAGCAGCGAGCGACCCAATACGCAGTATTTT.